These 7 T cell receptor beta chains originate from one sample sequenced in a study of blood T cell repertoires in COVID-19. Measured with immunoSEQ multiplex PCR; TCRdb has only the in-frame clones, and not every one. Altogether hundreds of thousands of clones are present, 88% being singletons, with the ten largest covering roughly a tenth. Sequenced sample: peripheral blood. Receptors originate from a woman aged 70 to 79 with COVID-19, enrolled during active disease.

The chain combines TRBV27 with TRBJ2-3; 8 bases agree with TRBD1. V lost 11 bases, J lost 4 bases, and 5 bases stayed unmatched. Germline CDR1 reads MNHEY; CDR2 reads SMNVEV (reference sequence). The CDR3 covers 12 residues. The CDR3 region has the DNA TGTGCCGGCGGACAGGGACCAGATACGCAGTATTTT. Its protein product is CAGGQGPDTQYF.

This chain joins TRBV3-1 (or the pseudogene TRBV3-2) and TRBJ1-1; D may be TRBD1 (6 bases). The V and J ends lost 5 bases and 8 bases respectively, with 12 bases between them. The CDR3 runs 12 residues. Germline lookup yields CDR1 LGHDT and CDR2 YNNKEL (reference sequence). The CDR3 sequence is CASSTTGTEAFF. For the CDR3, the DNA is TGTGCCAGCAGCACAACCGGGACAGAAGCTTTCTTT.

This clone was picked up one time. Additional DNA sequences in this sample encode the identical CDR3. The chain links TRBV28 to TRBJ2-1; 8 bases map to TRBD2. CDR1 and CDR2 from the germline V gene are MDHEN and SYDVKM. Trimming at V came to 6 bases and at J to 1 base, leaving 2 bases not matched to a gene. CDR3 length equals 14 residues. The CDR3 DNA follows: TGTGCCAGCAGCCCGGGAGGGTCCTACAATGAGCAGTTCTTC. Its protein is CASSPGGSYNEQFF.

The V call is TRBV2, the J call TRBJ1-2; 7 nucleotides match TRBD1. This CDR3 contains 12 residues. In germline, CDR1 is SNHLY, CDR2 FYNNEI. V trimming: 5 bases; J trimming: 5 bases; junction bases outside the gene matches: 2. The CDR3 DNA reads as TGTGCCAGCAGTCGGGACAGTTATGGCTACACCTTC. Protein sequence: CASSRDSYGYTF.

The chain uses TRBV9 and TRBJ1-1, with D maybe TRBD1 (6 bases). With 6 bases removed from V and 0 bases from J, the gap between germline ends came to 15 bases. CDR1 and CDR2 (germline): SGDLS, YYNGEE. This CDR3 is 15 amino acids long. CDR3 bases: TGTGCCAGCACCCCGGGGGGGGCCTTGAACACTGAAGCTTTCTTT. Protein product: CASTPGGALNTEAFF.

The rearrangement links TRBV7-2 to TRBJ2-7, with 8 bases lining up with TRBD1. CDR1 is SGHTA and CDR2 is FQGNSA in the germline V gene. Losses at the gene ends were 5 bases for V and 5 bases for J; bases not matched to a gene: 8. The CDR3 spans 14 residues. For the CDR3, the DNA is TGTGCCAGCAGCCCCGACAGGGGACGGGACGAGCAGTACTTC. As protein: CASSPDRGRDEQYF.

This chain joins TRBV6-5 and TRBJ2-3; D may be TRBD2 (6 bases). There are 14 residues in the CDR3. Germline CDR1 and CDR2: MNHEY and SVGAGI. Between the trimmed V and J ends, which lost 7 bases and 1 base, there was a span of 12 bases. CDR3 sequence (DNA): TGTGCCAGCACGAGGGACTCGCGCACAGATACGCAGTATTTT. This gives the protein CASTRDSRTDTQYF.